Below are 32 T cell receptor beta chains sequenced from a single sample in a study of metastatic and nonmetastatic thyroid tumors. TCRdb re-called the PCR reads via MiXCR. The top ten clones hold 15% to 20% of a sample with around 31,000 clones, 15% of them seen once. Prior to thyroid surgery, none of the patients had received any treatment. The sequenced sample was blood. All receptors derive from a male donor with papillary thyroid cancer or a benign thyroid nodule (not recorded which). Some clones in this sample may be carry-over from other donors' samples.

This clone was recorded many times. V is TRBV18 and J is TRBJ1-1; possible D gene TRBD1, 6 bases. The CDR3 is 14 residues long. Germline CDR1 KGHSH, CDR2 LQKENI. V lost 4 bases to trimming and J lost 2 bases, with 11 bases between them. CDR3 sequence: CASSQTGRNTEAFF. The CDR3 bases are TGTGCCAGCTCACAAACAGGGAGAAACACTGAAGCTTTCTTT.

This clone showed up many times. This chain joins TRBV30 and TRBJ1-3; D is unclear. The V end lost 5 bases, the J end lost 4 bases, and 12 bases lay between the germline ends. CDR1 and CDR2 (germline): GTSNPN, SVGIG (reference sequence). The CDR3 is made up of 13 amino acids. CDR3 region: CAWQRAAGNTIYF. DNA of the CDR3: TGTGCCTGGCAAAGGGCGGCGGGAAACACCATATATTTT.

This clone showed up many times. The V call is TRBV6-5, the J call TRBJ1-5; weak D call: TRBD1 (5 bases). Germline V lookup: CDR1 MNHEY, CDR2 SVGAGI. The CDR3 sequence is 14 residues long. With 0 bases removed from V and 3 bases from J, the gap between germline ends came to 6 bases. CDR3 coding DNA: TGTGCCAGCAGTTACTCGGGGGACAATCAGCCCCAGCATTTT. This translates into CASSYSGDNQPQHF.

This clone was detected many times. CDR3 amino acids: CATEFGGGRVTGELFF. CDR3 coding DNA: TGTGCCACCGAATTCGGGGGGGGCCGGGTCACCGGGGAGCTGTTTTTT. The chain is built from TRBV19 and TRBJ2-2; TRBD2 matches 8 bases. CDR1 is LNHDA, CDR2 SQIVND, per germline (reference sequence). Trimming at V came to 10 bases and at J to 4 bases, leaving 14 bases not matched to a gene. This CDR3 is built from 16 residues.

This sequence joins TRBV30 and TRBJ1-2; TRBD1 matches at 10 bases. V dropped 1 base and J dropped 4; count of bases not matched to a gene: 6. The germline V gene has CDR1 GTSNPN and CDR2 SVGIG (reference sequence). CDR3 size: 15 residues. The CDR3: CAWSARDRGFYGYTF. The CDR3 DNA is TGTGCCTGGAGTGCCCGGGACAGGGGATTCTATGGCTACACCTTC.

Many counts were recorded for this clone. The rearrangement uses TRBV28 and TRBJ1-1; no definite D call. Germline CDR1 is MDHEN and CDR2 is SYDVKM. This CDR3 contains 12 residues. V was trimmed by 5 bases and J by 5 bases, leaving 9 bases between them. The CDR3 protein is CASSPPGTEAFF. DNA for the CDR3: TGTGCCAGCAGTCCTCCGGGGACTGAAGCTTTCTTT. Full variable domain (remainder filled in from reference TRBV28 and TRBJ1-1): DVKVTQSSRYLVKRTGEKVFLECVQDMDHENMFWYRQDPGLGLRLIYFSYDVKMKEKGDIPEGYSVSREKKERFSLILESASTNQTSMYLCASSPPGTEAFFGQGTRLTVV.

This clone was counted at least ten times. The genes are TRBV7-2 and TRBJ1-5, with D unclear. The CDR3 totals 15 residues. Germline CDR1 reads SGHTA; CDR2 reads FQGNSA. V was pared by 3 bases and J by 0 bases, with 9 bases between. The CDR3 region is CASSFSVNSNQPQHF. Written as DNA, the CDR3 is TGTGCCAGCAGCTTTTCGGTGAATAGCAATCAGCCCCAGCATTTT.

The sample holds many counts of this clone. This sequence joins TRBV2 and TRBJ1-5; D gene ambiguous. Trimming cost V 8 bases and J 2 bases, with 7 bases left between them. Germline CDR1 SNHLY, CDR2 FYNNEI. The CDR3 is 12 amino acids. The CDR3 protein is CASATRNQPQHF. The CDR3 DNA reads TGTGCCAGCGCGACCCGCAATCAGCCCCAGCATTTT.

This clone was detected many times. Here the CDR3 reads CASTSAFSETQYF. CDR3 sequence (DNA): TGTGCCAGCACGTCAGCATTTTCAGAGACCCAGTACTTC. The chain combines TRBV28 with TRBJ2-5; D unresolved. Looked up from germline, CDR1 is MDHEN and CDR2 is SYDVKM. Trimming stripped 7 bases from V and 4 bases from J, with 13 bases between. The CDR3 covers 13 residues.

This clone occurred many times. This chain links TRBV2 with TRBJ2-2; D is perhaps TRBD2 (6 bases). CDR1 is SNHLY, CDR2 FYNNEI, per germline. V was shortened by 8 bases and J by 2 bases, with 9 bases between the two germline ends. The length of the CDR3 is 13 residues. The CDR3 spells CASAAGNTGELFF. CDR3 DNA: TGTGCCAGCGCCGCGGGAAACACCGGGGAGCTGTTTTTT.

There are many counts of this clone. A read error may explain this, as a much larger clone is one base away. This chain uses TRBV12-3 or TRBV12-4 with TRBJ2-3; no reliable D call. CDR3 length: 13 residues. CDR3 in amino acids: CASSFATTDAQYF. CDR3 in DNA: TGTGCCAGCAGTTTCGCGACCACAGATGCGCAGTATTTT.

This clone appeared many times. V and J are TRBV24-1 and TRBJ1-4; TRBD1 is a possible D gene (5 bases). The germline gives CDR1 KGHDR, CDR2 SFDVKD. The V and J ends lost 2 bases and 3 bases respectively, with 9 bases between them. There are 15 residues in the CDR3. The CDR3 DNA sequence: TGTGCCACCAGTGATTCCGGGGGTCCTAATGAAAAACTGTTTTTT. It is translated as CATSDSGGPNEKLFF.

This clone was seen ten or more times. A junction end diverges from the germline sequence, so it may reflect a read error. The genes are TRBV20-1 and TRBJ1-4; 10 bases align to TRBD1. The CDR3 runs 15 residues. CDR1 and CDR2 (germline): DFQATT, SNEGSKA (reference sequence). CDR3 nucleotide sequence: TGCAGTGTTAGACCCAGGGACAGGGGCCCTGAAAAACTGTTTTTT. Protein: CSVRPRDRGPEKLFF.

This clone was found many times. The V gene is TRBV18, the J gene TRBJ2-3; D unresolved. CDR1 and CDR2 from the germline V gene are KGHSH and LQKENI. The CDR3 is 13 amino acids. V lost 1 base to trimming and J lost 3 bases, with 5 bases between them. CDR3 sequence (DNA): TGTGCCAGCTCACCACAACAGACAGATACGCAGTATTTT. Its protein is CASSPQQTDTQYF.

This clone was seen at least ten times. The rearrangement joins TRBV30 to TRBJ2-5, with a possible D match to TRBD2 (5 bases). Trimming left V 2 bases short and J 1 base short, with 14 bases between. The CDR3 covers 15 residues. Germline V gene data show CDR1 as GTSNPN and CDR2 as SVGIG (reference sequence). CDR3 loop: CAWSKLGGGQETQYF. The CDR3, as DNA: TGTGCCTGGAGTAAATTAGGAGGTGGCCAAGAGACCCAGTACTTC.

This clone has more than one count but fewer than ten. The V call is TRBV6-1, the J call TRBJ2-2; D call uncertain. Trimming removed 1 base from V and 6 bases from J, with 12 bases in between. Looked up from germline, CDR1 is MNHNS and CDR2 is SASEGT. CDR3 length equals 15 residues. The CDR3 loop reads CASSEGHRESGELFF. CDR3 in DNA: TGTGCCAGCAGTGAAGGACATAGGGAATCCGGGGAGCTGTTTTTT.

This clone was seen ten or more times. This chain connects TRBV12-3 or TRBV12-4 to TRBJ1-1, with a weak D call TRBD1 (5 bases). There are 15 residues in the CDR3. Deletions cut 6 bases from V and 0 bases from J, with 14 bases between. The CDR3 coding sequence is TGTGCCAGCAGACGGGGGAGTTATCTGAACACTGAAGCTTTCTTT. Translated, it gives CASRRGSYLNTEAFF.

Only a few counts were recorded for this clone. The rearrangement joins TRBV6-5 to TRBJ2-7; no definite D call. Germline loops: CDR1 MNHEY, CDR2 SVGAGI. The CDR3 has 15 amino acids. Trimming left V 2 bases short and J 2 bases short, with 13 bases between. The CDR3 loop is CASSYSAAYTYEQYF. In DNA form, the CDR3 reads TGTGCCAGCAGTTACAGTGCAGCCTATACCTACGAGCAGTACTTC.

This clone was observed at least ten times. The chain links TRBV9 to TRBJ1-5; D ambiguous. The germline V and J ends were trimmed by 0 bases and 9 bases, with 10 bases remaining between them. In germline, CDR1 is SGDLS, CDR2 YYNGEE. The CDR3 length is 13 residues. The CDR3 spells CASSVDGVGPQHF. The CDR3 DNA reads TGTGCCAGCAGCGTAGATGGGGTCGGGCCCCAGCATTTT.

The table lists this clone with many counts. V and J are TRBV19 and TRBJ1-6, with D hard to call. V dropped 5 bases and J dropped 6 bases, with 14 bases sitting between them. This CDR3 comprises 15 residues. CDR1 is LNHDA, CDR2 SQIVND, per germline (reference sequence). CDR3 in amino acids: CASSPPGNGNSPLHF. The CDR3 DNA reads TGTGCCAGTAGTCCCCCCGGCAATGGTAATTCACCCCTCCACTTT.

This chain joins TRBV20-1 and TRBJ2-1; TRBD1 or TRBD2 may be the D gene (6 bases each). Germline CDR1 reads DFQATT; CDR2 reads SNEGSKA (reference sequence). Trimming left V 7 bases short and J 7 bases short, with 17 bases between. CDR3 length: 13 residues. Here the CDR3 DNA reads TGCAGTGTGGGGGCGGTGGGGAGGAATGAGCAGTTCTTC. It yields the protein CSVGAVGRNEQFF.

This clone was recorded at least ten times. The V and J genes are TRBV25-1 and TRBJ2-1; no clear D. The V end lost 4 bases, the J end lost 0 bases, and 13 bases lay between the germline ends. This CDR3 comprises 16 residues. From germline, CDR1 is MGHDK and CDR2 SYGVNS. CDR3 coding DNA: TGTGCCAGCAGTGGATCCGGTGTCAGCTCCTACAATGAGCAGTTCTTC. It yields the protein CASSGSGVSSYNEQFF.

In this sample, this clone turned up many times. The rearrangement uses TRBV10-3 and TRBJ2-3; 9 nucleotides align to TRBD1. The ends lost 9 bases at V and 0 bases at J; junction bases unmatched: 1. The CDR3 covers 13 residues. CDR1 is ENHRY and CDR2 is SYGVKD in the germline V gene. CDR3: CAIGQGSTDTQYF. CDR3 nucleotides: TGTGCCATAGGACAGGGGAGCACAGATACGCAGTATTTT.

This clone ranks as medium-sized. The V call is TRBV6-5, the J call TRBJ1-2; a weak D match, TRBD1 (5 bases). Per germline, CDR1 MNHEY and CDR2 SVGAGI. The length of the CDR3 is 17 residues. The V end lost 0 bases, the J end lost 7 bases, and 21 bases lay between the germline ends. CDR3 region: CASSYSMGTNSGGGYTF. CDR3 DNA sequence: TGTGCCAGCAGTTACTCGATGGGCACGAATTCGGGGGGTGGCTACACCTTC.

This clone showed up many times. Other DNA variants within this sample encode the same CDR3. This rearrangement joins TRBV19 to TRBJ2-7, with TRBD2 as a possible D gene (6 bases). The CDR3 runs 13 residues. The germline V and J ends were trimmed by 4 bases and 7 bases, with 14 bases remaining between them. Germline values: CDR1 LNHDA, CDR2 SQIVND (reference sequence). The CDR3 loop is CASSTGSRREQYF. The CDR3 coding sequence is TGTGCCAGTAGTACCGGGAGCCGACGGGAGCAGTACTTC.

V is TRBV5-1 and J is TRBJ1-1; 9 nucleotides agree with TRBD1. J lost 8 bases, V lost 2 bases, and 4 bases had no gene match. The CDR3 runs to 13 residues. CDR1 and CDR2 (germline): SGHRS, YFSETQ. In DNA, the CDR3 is TGCGCCAGCAGCTTCTCGGACAGGGGCGAAGCTTTCTTT. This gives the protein CASSFSDRGEAFF.

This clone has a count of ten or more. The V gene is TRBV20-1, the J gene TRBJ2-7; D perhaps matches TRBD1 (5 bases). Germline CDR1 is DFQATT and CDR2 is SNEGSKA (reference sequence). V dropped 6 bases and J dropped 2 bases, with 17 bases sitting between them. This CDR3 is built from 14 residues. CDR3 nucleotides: TGCAGTGCAACCGACAGCCCATTAACCTACGAGCAGTACTTC. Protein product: CSATDSPLTYEQYF.

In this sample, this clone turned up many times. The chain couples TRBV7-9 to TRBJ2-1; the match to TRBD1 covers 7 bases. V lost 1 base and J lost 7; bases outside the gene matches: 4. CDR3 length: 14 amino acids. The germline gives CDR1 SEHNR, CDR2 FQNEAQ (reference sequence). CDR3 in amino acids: CASSLGQGGNEQFF. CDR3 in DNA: TGTGCCAGCAGCTTAGGACAGGGTGGGAATGAGCAGTTCTTC.

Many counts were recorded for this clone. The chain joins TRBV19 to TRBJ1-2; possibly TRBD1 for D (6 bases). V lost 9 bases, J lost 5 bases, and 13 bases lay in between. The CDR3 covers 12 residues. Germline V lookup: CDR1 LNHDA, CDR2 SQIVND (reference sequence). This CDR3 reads CASGQTTYGYTF. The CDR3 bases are TGTGCCAGCGGACAGACGACTTATGGCTACACCTTC.

As DNA, the CDR3 is TGTGCCAGCAGTGACGCGGTATGGCCCTACGAGCAGTACTTC. Translation: CASSDAVWPYEQYF. The chain combines TRBV6-1 with TRBJ2-7; D ambiguous. Germline assignment: CDR1 MNHNS and CDR2 SASEGT. This CDR3 comprises 14 residues. The V and J ends lost 3 bases and 2 bases respectively, with 11 bases between them.

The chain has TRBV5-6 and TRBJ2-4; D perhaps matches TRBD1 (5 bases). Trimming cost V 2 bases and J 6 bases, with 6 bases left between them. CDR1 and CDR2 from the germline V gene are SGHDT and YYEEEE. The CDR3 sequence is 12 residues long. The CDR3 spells CASSLDRNIQYF. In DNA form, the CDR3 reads TGTGCCAGCAGCTTAGACAGAAACATTCAGTACTTC. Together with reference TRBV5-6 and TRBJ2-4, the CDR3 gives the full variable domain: DAGVTQSPTHLIKTRGQQVTLRCSPKSGHDTVSWYQQALGQGPQFIFQYYEEEERQRGNFPDRFSGHQFPNYSSELNVNALLLGDSALYLCASSLDRNIQYFGAGTRLSVL.

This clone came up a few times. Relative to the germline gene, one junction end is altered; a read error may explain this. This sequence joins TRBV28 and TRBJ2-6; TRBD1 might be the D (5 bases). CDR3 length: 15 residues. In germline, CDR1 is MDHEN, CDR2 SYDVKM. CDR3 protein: CASGQDSSGANVLTF. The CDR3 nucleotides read TGTGCCAGCGGCCAAGACAGCTCTGGGGCCAACGTCCTGACCTTC.